This T cell receptor (beta chain) was profiled in a study of blood T cell repertoires in COVID-19. Study overall: COVID-19 samples from acute and convalescent phases originated in the United States, Italy and Spain. In each case, the material was cDNA or gDNA derived from T cells, B-cell-depleted T cells, or PBMCs.

Per the authors' pipeline: Amplification with reference gene primers provided the estimates of nucleated cell counts. Libraries were prepared by immunoSEQ multiplex PCR; TCRdb keeps only in-frame clonotypes and omits some of them. V, J and clone size were drawn from that table, and D and trimming were deduced from the DNA. Here the sample spans about 130,000 clones, around 82% being singletons. V dropped 6 bases and J dropped 11 bases, with 18 bases sitting between them. The germline V gene has CDR1 MNHNY and CDR2 SVGAGI (reference sequence). This CDR3 contains 13 residues. This chain links TRBV6-6 with TRBJ2-3; unclear D gene. This TCR was sampled from a woman in her thirties who had recovered from COVID-19. Sequencing used peripheral blood. The CDR3 sequence: CASRPEFVGEQYF. The CDR3 DNA reads TGTGCCAGCAGGCCCGAGTTCGTCGGTGAGCAGTATTTT.